This entry lists 3 T cell receptor beta chains sequenced from one sample in a study of T cells in localized non-small cell lung cancer. Using immunoSEQ multiplex PCR, the repertoire was profiled, and TCRdb retains in-frame clones only, with some absent. The sample carries tens of thousands of clones, roughly 93% recorded once. The sequenced sample was peripheral blood, obtained before any cancer treatment. Receptors were obtained from a female donor of 60 years or more with stage I lung adenocarcinoma.

The chain links TRBV11-2 to TRBJ1-2; D is perhaps TRBD1 (6 bases). The CDR3 extends over 14 amino acids. Germline assignment: CDR1 SGHAT and CDR2 FQNNGV. Trimming took off 0 bases at V and 7 bases at J, with 12 bases between the two ends. DNA of the CDR3: TGTGCCAGCAGCTTAGACCAACAGGGTTCTGGCTACACCTTC. Its translation: CASSLDQQGSGYTF.

The chain carries TRBV7-9 and TRBJ2-5; 11 bases are shared with TRBD1. Trimming at V came to 5 bases and at J to 2 bases, leaving 10 bases not matched to a gene. Germline values: CDR1 SEHNR, CDR2 FQNEAQ (reference sequence). This CDR3 is built from 17 residues. The CDR3 DNA is TGTGCCAGCAGCCGACGGACAGGGGGCCCACCACAAGAGACCCAGTACTTC. Its translation: CASSRRTGGPPQETQYF. Drawing the rest from reference TRBV7-9 and TRBJ2-5, the complete variable domain is DTGVSQNPRHKITKRGQNVTFRCDPISEHNRLYWYRQTLGQGPEFLTYFQNEAQLEKSRLLSDRFSAERPKGSFSTLEIQRTEQGDSAMYLCASSRRTGGPPQETQYFGPGTRLLVL.

V gene TRBV2 combines with J gene TRBJ1-1, with 9 bases lining up with TRBD1. CDR1 SNHLY and CDR2 FYNNEI come from the germline V gene. V trimming: 7 bases; J trimming: 4 bases; junction bases outside the gene matches: 7. The CDR3 has 14 residues. DNA for the CDR3: TGTGCCAGCACCGTGGACAGGGGAAGCACTGAAGCTTTCTTT. It yields the protein CASTVDRGSTEAFF.